The rows below give T cell receptor beta chains drawn from one sample of a study of control samples from healthy donors and cancer patients. The method was immunoSEQ multiplex PCR; TCRdb's version includes in-frame clones alone and lacks a portion of them. The sample records 100,000 to 150,000 clones, 80% to 95% being singletons. Sequencing input: blood. These TCRs come from a man aged 35 to 55 in good health. CDR3s leave out the opening cysteine and the closing phenylalanine or tryptophan. Fields, in order: J gene, V gene, CDR3 length, CDR3 protein.

>TRBJ1-2|TRBV11-2|12
ASSPGGANYGYT
>TRBJ1-1|TRBV6-5|13
ASTGNRAGNTEAF
>TRBJ1-5|TRBV19|16
ASSPRTGVDLSNQPQH
>TRBJ2-1|TRBV6-5|12
ASSTDPRNNEQF
>TRBJ1-3|TRBV6-5|12
ASNNPDLLNTIY
>TRBJ1-6|TRBV10-3|12
AISEDRVNSPLH
>TRBJ2-5|TRBV7-9|10
ASSLSGETQY
>TRBJ2-1|TRBV3-1/TRBV3-2|12
ASTLAGIYNEQF
>TRBJ1-2|TRBV27|9
ASSTGRGYT
>TRBJ2-1|TRBV2|13
ASRQDSGLYNEQF
>TRBJ2-1|TRBV6-6|13
ASEYSGIGKDEQF
>TRBJ1-6|TRBV6-1|13
ASSDVASYNSPLH
>TRBJ2-4|TRBV7-8|14
ASSLVPNRAKNIQY
>TRBJ2-7|TRBV27|13
ASSFRGGVSYEQY
>TRBJ2-7|TRBV2|17
ASSEALPGLGTGDYEQY
>TRBJ2-1|TRBV5-4|12
ASSLGQGVGEQF
>TRBJ1-2|TRBV6-5|12
ASRRAGGQDGYT
>TRBJ1-2|TRBV2|11
ASSEVRLYGYT
>TRBJ1-2|TRBV27|14
ASSPSTGQHNYGYT
>TRBJ1-2|TRBV4-1|13
ASSQAMGEVDGYT
>TRBJ2-7|TRBV6-1|14
ASSEGTGRPSYEQY
>TRBJ1-6|TRBV4-1|14
ASSQEGAPSITPLH